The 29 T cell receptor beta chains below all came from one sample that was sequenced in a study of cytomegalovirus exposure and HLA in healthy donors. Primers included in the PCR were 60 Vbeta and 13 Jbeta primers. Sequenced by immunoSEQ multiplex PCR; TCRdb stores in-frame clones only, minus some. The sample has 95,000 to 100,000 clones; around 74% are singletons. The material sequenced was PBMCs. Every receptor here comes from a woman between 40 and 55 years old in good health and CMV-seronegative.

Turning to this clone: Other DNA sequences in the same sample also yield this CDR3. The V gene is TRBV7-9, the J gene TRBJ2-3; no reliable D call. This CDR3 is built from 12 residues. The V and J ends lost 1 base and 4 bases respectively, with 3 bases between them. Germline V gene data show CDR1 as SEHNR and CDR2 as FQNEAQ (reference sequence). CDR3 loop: CASSLVADTQYF. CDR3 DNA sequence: TGTGCCAGCAGCTTAGTAGCAGATACGCAGTATTTT.

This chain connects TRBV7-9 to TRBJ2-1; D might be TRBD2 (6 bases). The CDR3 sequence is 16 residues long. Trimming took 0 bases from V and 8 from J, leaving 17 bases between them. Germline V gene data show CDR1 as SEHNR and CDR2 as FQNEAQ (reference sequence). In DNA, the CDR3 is TGTGCCAGCAGCTTAGCTCGCGGTAGAGGCGGGGATGAGCAGTTCTTC. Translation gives CASSLARGRGGDEQFF.

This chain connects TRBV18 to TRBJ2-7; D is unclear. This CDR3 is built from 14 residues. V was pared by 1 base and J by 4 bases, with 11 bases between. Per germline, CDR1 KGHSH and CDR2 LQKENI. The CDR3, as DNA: TGTGCCAGCTCACCACTTCCAGGATCATACGAGCAGTACTTC. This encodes CASSPLPGSYEQYF.

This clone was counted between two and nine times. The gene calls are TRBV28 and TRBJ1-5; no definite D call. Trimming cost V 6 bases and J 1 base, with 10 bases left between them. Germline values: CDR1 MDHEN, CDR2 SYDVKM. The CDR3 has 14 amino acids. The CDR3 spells CASRWHSSNQPQHF. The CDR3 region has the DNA TGTGCCAGCAGGTGGCATTCAAGCAATCAGCCCCAGCATTTT.

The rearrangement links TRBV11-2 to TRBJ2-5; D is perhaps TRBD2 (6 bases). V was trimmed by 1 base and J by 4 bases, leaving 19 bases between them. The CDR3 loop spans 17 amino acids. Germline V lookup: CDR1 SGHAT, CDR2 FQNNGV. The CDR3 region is CASSLGSAGRQGETQYF. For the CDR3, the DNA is TGTGCCAGCAGCTTAGGGTCGGCGGGGCGGCAAGGAGAGACCCAGTACTTC.

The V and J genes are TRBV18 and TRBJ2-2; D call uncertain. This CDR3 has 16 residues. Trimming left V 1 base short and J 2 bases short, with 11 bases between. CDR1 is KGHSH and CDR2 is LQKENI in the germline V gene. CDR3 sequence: CASSPLSQANTGELFF. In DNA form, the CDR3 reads TGTGCCAGCTCACCACTATCCCAGGCTAACACCGGGGAGCTGTTTTTT.

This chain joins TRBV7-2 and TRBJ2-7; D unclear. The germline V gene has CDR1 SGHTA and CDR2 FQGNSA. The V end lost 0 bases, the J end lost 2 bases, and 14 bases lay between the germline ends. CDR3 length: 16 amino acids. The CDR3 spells CASSLAGQTHTYEQYF. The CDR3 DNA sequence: TGTGCCAGCAGCTTAGCGGGCCAAACTCATACCTACGAGCAGTACTTC.

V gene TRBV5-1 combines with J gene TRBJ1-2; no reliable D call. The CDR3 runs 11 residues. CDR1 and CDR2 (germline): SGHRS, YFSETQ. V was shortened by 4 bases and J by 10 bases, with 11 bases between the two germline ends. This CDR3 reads CASSRDTFYTF. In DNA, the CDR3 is TGCGCCAGCAGCCGTGACACCTTCTACACCTTC.

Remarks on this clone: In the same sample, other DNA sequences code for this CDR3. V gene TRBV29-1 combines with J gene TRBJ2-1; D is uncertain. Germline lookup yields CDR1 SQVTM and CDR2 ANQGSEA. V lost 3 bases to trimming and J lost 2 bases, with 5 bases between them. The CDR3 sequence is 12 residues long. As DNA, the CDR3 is TGCAGCGTTGATTTAACCTACAATGAGCAGTTCTTC. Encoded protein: CSVDLTYNEQFF.

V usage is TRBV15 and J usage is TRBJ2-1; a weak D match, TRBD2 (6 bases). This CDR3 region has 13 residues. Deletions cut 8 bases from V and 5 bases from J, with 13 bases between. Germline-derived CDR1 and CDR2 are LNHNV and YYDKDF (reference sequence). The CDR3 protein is CATSRWEDNEQFF. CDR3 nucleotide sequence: TGTGCCACCTCCAGGTGGGAGGACAATGAGCAGTTCTTC.

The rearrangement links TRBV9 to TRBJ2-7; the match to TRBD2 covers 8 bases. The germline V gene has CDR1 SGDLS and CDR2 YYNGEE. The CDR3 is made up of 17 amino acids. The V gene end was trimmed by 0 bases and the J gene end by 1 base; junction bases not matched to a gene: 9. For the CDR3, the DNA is TGTGCCAGCAGCGTAGACCCCAGCGGGAGAGGTTCCTACGAGCAGTACTTC. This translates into CASSVDPSGRGSYEQYF.

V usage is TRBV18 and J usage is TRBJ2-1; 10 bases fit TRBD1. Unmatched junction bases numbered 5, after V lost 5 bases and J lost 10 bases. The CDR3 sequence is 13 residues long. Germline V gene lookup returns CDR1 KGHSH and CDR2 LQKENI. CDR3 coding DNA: TGTGCCAGCTCAGGGACAGGGGCCGGGGAGCAGTTCTTC. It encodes CASSGTGAGEQFF.

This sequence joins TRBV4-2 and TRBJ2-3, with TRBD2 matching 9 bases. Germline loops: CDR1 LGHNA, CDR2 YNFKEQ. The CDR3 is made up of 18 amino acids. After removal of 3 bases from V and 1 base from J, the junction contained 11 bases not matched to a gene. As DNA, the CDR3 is TGTGCCAGCAGCCAGGCGGGGGGGATTGTTTCCGGCACAGATACGCAGTATTTT. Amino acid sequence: CASSQAGGIVSGTDTQYF.

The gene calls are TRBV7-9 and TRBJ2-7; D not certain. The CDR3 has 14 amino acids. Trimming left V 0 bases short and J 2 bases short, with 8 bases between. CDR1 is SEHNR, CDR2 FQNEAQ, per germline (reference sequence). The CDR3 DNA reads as TGTGCCAGCAGCTTAGCAGAGCTTCCCTACGAGCAGTACTTC. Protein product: CASSLAELPYEQYF.

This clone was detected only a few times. CDR3 bases: TGTGCCAGTCGCCGTGAGACAGGGGGATCAGATACGCAGTATTTT. It specifies CASRRETGGSDTQYF. This sequence joins TRBV19 and TRBJ2-3; 9 bases match TRBD1. Germline lookup yields CDR1 LNHDA and CDR2 SQIVND (reference sequence). CDR3 size: 15 residues. V shed 8 bases, J shed 4 bases, and the junction held 10 bases outside the gene matches.

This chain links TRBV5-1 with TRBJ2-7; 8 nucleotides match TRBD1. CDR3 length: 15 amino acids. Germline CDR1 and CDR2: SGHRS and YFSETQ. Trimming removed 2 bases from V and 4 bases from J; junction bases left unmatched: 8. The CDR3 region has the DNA TGCGCCAGCAGCTTTACGGACAGGGAAGTTTACGAGCAGTACTTC. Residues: CASSFTDREVYEQYF.

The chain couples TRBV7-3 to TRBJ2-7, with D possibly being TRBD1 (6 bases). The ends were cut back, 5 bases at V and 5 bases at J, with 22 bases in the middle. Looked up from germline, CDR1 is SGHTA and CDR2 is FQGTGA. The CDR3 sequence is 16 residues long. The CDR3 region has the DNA TGTGCCAGCAGCAACATCGGGGACACAAGACCCCACGAGCAGTACTTC. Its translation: CASSNIGDTRPHEQYF.

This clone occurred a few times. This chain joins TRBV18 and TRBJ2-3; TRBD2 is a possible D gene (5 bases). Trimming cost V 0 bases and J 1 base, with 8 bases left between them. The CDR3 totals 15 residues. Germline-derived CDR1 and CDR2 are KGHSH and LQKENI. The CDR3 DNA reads TGTGCCAGCTCACCACCGTATAGCGGCACAGATACGCAGTATTTT. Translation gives CASSPPYSGTDTQYF.

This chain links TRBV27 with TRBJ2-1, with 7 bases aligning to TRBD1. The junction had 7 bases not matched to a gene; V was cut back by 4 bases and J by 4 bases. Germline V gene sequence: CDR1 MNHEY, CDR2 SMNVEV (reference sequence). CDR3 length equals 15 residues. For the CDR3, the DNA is TGTGCCAGCAGTTCATCCGGGACAGAATACAATGAGCAGTTCTTC. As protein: CASSSSGTEYNEQFF.

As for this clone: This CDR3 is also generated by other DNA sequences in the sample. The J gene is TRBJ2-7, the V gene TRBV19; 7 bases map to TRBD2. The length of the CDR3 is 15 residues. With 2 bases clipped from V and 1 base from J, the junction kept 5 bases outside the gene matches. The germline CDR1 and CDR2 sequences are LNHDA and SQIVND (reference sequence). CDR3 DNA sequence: TGTGCCAGTAGTATATCTAGCGGATCATCCTACGAGCAGTACTTC. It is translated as CASSISSGSSYEQYF.

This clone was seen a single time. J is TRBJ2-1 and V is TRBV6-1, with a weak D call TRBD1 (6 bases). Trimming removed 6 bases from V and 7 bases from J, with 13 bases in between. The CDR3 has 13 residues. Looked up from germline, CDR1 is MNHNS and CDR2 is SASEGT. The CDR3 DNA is TGTGCCAGCAGCTATACCCAGGGGAATGAGCAGTTCTTC. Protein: CASSYTQGNEQFF.

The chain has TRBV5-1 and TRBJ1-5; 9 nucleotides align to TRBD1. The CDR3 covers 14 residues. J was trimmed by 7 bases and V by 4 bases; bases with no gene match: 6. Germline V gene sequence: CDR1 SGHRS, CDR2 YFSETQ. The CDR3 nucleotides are TGCGCCAGCAGCAAAAGGACAGGGGAACAGCCCCAGCATTTT. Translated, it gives CASSKRTGEQPQHF.

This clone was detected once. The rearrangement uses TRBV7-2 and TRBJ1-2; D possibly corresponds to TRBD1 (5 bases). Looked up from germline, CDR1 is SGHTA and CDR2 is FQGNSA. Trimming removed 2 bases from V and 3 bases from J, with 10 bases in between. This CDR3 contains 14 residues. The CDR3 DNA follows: TGTGCCAGCAGCTTATTCAGGGTGGACTATGGCTACACCTTC. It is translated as CASSLFRVDYGYTF.

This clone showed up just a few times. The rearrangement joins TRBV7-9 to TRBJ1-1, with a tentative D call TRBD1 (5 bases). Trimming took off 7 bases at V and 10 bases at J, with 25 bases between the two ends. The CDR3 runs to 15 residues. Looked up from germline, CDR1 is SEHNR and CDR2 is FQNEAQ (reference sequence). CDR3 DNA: TGTGCCAGCACCCGGGGGGGTGCATTCCCTTCGGCAGCTTTCTTT. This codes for CASTRGGAFPSAAFF. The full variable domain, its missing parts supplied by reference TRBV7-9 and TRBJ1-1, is DTGVSQNPRHKITKRGQNVTFRCDPISEHNRLYWYRQTLGQGPEFLTYFQNEAQLEKSRLLSDRFSAERPKGSFSTLEIQRTEQGDSAMYLCASTRGGAFPSAAFFGQGTRLTVV.

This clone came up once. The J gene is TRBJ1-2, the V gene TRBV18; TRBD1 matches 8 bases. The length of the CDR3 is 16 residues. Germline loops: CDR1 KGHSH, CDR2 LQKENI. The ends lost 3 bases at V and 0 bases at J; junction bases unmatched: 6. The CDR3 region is CASSPWTGPTNYGYTF. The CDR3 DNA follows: TGTGCCAGCTCACCTTGGACAGGGCCAACTAACTATGGCTACACCTTC.

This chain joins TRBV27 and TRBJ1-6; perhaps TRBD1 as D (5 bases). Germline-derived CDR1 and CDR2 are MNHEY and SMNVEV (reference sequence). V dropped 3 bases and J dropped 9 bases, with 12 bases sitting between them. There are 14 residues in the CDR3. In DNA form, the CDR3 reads TGTGCCAGCAGTTTCACCTTCGGGGGTTCACCCCTCCACTTT. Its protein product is CASSFTFGGSPLHF.

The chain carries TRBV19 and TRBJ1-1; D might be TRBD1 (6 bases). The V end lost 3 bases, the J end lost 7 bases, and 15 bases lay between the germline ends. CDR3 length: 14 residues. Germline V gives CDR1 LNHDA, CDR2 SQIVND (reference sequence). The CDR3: CASSIFVLDSEAFF. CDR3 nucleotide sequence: TGTGCCAGTAGTATTTTTGTATTGGACAGTGAAGCTTTCTTT.

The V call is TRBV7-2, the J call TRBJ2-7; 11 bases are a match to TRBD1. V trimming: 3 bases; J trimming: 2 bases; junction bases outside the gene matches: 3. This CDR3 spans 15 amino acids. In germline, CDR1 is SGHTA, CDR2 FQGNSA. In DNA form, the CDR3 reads TGTGCCAGCAGCTTGGGGACAGGGGGGGCCTACGAGCAGTACTTC. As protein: CASSLGTGGAYEQYF. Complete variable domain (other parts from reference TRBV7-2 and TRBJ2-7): GAGVSQSPSNKVTEKGKDVELRCDPISGHTALYWYRQSLGQGLEFLIYFQGNSAPDKSGLPSDRFSAERTGGSVSTLTIQRTQQEDSAVYLCASSLGTGGAYEQYFGPGTRLTVT.

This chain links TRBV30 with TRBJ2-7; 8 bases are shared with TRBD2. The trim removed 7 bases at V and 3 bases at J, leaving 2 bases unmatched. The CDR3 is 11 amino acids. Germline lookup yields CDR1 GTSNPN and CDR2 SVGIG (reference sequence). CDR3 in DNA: TGTGCCTATCGGGAGGGCTACGAGCAGTACTTC. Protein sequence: CAYREGYEQYF.